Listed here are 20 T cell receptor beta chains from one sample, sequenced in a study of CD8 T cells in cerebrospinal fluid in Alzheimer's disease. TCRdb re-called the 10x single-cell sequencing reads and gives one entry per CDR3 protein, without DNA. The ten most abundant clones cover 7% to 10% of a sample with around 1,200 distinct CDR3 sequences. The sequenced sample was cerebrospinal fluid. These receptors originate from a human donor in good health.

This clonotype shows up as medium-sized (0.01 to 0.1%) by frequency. CDR3 in amino acids: CSAEHQSEEEAFF. The chain carries TRBV20-1 and TRBJ1-1. CDR1 is DFQATT, CDR2 SNEGSKA, per germline (reference sequence). The CDR3 contains 13 residues.

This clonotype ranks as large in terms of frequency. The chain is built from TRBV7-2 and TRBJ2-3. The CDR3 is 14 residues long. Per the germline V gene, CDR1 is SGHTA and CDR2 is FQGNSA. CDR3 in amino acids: CASETSGISDTQYF.

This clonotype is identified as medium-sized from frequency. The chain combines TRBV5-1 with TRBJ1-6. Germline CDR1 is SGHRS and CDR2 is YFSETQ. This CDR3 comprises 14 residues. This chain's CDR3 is CASSFEQNNSPLHF.

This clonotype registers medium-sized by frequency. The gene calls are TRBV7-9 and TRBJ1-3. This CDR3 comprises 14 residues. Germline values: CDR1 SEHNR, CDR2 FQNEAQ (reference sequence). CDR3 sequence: CASSYLSSGNTIYF.

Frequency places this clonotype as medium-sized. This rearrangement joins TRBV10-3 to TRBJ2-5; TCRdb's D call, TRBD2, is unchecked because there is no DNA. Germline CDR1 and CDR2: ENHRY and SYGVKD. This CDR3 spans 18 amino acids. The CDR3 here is CAISHRGQRASGKETQYF.

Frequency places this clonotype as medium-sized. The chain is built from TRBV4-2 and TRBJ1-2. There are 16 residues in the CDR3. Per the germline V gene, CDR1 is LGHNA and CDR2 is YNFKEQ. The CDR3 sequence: CASSQERFGRNYGYTF.

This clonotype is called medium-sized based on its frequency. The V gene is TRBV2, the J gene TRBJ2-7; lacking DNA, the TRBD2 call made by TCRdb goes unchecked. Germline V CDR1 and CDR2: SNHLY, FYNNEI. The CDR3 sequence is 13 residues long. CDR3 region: CASNREGPVEQYF.

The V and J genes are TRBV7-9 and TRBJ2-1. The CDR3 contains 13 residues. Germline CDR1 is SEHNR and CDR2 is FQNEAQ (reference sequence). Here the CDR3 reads CASSLDDYNEQFF.

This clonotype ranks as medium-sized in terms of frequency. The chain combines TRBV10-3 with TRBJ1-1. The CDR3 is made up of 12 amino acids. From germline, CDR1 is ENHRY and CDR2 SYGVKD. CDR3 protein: CATSIKNTEAFF.

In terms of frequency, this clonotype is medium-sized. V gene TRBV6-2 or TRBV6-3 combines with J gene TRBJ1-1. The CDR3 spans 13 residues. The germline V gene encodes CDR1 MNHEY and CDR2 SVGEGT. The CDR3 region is CASTPLTNTEAFF.

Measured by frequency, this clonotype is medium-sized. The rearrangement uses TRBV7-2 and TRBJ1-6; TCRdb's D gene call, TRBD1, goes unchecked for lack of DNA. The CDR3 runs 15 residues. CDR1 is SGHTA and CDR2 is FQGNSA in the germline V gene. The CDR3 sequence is CASSLRQGVNSPLHF.

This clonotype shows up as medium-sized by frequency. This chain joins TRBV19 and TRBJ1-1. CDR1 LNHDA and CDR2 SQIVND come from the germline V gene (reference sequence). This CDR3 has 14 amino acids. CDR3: CASSIFQLNTEAFF. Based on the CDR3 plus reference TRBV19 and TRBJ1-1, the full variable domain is DGGITQSPKYLFRKEGQNVTLSCEQNLNHDAMYWYRQDPGQGLRLIYYSQIVNDFQKGDIAEGYSVSREKKESFPLTVTSAQKNPTAFYLCASSIFQLNTEAFFGQGTRLTVV.

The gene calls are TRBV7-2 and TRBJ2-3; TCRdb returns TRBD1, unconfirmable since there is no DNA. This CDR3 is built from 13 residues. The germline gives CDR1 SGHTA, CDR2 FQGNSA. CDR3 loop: CASSLAPADTQYF. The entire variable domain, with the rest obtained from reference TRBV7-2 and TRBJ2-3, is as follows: GAGVSQSPSNKVTEKGKDVELRCDPISGHTALYWYRQSLGQGLEFLIYFQGNSAPDKSGLPSDRFSAERTGGSVSTLTIQRTQQEDSAVYLCASSLAPADTQYFGPGTRLTVL.

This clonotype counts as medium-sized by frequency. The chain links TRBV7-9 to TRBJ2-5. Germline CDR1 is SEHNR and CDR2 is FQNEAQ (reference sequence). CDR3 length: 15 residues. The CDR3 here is CASSLTGNLGETQYF.

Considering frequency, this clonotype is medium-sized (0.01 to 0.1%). The CDR3: CASSPYGTEGNEQFF. This rearrangement joins TRBV9 to TRBJ2-1; TCRdb indicates TRBD1, and absent DNA this call remains unverified. The CDR3 has 15 residues. The germline V gene encodes CDR1 SGDLS and CDR2 YYNGEE.

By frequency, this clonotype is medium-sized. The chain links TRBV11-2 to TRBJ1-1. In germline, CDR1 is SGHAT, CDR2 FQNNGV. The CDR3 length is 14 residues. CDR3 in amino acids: CASSDRLSNTEAFF.

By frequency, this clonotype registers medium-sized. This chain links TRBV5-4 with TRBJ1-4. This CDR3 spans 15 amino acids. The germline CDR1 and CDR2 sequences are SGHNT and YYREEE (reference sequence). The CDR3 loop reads CASSLAAQAAGKLFF.

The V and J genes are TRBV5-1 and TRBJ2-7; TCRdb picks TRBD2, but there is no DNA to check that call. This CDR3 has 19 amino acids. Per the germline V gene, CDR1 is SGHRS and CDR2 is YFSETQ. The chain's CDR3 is CASSSPAGRAQKDSYEQYF.

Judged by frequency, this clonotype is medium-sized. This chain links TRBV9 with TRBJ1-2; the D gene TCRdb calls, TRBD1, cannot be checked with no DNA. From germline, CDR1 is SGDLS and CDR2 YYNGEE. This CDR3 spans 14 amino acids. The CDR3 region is CASSVASGTGGYTF.

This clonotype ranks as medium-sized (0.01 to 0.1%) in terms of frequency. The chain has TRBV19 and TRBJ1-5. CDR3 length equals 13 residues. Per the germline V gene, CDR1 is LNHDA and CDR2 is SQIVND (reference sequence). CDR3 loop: CASSNAGNQPQHF.